Presented here are 25 T cell receptor beta chains from one specimen sequenced in a study of CD8+ T cells in alopecia areata. Noted treatment: oral pan-JAK inhibitor, 5-10 mg twice daily. TCR sequencing used cDNA made by reverse transcription of extracted RNA. Data came from immunoSEQ multiplex PCR; TCRdb stores just in-frame clones and leaves some out. This sample yields about 64,000 clones, of which around 45% are seen a single time; about a fifth belongs to the top ten. The source was CD8+ T cells sorted from blood, collected between weeks 36 and 40, from a patient treated with tofacitinib. The receptors stem from a human donor with alopecia areata.

The sample holds a few counts of this clone. The chain combines TRBV28 with TRBJ2-7, with 7 bases aligning to TRBD2. Unmatched junction bases numbered 8, after V lost 10 bases and J lost 5 bases. Germline assignment: CDR1 MDHEN and CDR2 SYDVKM. This CDR3 region has 12 residues. CDR3 amino acids: CATGEGRNEQYF. The CDR3 region has the DNA TGTGCCACTGGGGAGGGGCGCAACGAGCAGTACTTC.

This clone occurred a few times. The chain joins TRBV29-1 to TRBJ1-2; no clear D gene. Germline CDR1 is SQVTM and CDR2 is ANQGSEA. V dropped 6 bases and J dropped 0 bases, with 11 bases sitting between them. The CDR3 runs 13 residues. The CDR3 region is CSVPLGSNYGYTF. As DNA, the CDR3 is TGCAGCGTCCCTTTGGGATCTAACTATGGCTACACCTTC.

This clone appeared a few times. This chain uses TRBV10-3 with TRBJ2-7, with a possible D match to TRBD1 (6 bases). The CDR3 runs 13 residues. Trimming took off 3 bases at V and 2 bases at J, with 8 bases between the two ends. Germline V CDR1 and CDR2: ENHRY, SYGVKD. CDR3 DNA sequence: TGTGCCATCAGTGACAGGGGCGCCTACGAGCAGTACTTC. Its protein product is CAISDRGAYEQYF.

Of note for this clone: Other nucleotide sequences in the sample specify the same CDR3. The genes are TRBV29-1 and TRBJ1-2, with 9 bases fitting TRBD1. J was trimmed by 6 bases and V by 5 bases; bases with no gene match: 4. There are 12 residues in the CDR3. The germline V gene encodes CDR1 SQVTM and CDR2 ANQGSEA. Written as DNA, the CDR3 is TGCAGCGTTAGGGACAGGGTCGATGGCTACACCTTC. Translating it yields CSVRDRVDGYTF. Drawing the rest from reference TRBV29-1 and TRBJ1-2, the complete variable domain is SAVISQKPSRDICQRGTSLTIQCQVDSQVTMMFWYRQQPGQSLTLIATANQGSEATYESGFVIDKFPISRPNLTFSTLTVSNMSPEDSSIYLCSVRDRVDGYTFGSGTRLTVV.

The chain uses TRBV6-5 and TRBJ2-5; TRBD1 matches 7 bases. The CDR3 covers 14 residues. Germline V gene lookup returns CDR1 MNHEY and CDR2 SVGAGI. The V and J ends lost 6 bases and 4 bases, in that order; junction bases with no gene match: 8. Here the CDR3 DNA reads TGTGCCAGCAGCTCGGGACAGCTTAGAGAGACCCAGTACTTC. Encoded protein: CASSSGQLRETQYF.

As regards this clone: This same CDR3 is encoded by further DNA sequences in the sample. The rearrangement joins TRBV4-1 to TRBJ2-1, with D unresolved. The CDR3 runs 12 residues. Germline CDR1 reads MGHRA; CDR2 reads YSYEKL. The V end was cut by 1 base, the J end by 7 bases, with 5 bases between. CDR3 DNA: TGCGCCAGCAGCCAAGGTGGAAATGAGCAGTTCTTC. Translated: CASSQGGNEQFF.

This clone turned up a few times. J is TRBJ2-1 and V is TRBV5-4; no firm D call. Germline loops: CDR1 SGHNT, CDR2 YYREEE (reference sequence). The V and J ends lost 4 bases and 8 bases respectively, with 13 bases between them. CDR3 length equals 13 residues. CDR3 coding DNA: TGTGCCAGCAGCCAGTCCCCGTCCCATGAGCAGTTCTTC. Protein sequence: CASSQSPSHEQFF.

The chain links TRBV6-5 to TRBJ2-2; TRBD2 aligns across 7 bases. From germline, CDR1 is MNHEY and CDR2 SVGAGI. V trimming: 8 bases; J trimming: 7 bases; junction bases outside the gene matches: 10. CDR3 size: 14 residues. CDR3 nucleotide sequence: TGTGCCAGCCGACCGGGAGGCCCCAGCGGGGAGCTGTTTTTT. As protein: CASRPGGPSGELFF.

This clone has a handful of counts. This chain connects TRBV7-8 to TRBJ2-5; tentative D call: TRBD2 (6 bases). Looked up from germline, CDR1 is SGHVS and CDR2 is FQNEAQ. Trimming shortened V by 5 bases and J by 5 bases, and 15 bases separated the two germline ends. The CDR3 loop spans 14 amino acids. The CDR3 here is CASSLVVGSETQYF. DNA of the CDR3: TGTGCCAGCAGCCTGGTGGTCGGGAGTGAGACCCAGTACTTC.

The chain employs TRBV5-1 and TRBJ1-1, with D possibly being TRBD1 (6 bases). Germline CDR1 SGHRS, CDR2 YFSETQ. The CDR3 loop spans 13 amino acids. Trimming removed 6 bases at V and 5 bases at J, with 14 bases between. The CDR3 sequence is CASNMGAGTEAFF. The CDR3 nucleotides are TGCGCCAGCAATATGGGGGCAGGGACTGAAGCTTTCTTT.

This clone was seen a few times. This sequence joins TRBV29-1 and TRBJ2-3, with 12 bases lining up with TRBD2. Germline V gives CDR1 SQVTM, CDR2 ANQGSEA. The CDR3 covers 16 residues. V trimming: 6 bases; J trimming: 4 bases; junction bases outside the gene matches: 11. CDR3 DNA: TGCAGCGTGACCGGGACTAGCGGGCGGGGTGCAGATACGCAGTATTTT. Protein: CSVTGTSGRGADTQYF.

The chain is built from TRBV10-3 and TRBJ2-7; D ambiguous. Trimming removed 4 bases from V and 9 bases from J, with 19 bases in between. CDR1 ENHRY and CDR2 SYGVKD come from the germline V gene. This CDR3 is 14 amino acids long. The CDR3 DNA is TGTGCCATCAGTGCCGAAGCCCGAGTTGGCGGGCAGTACTTC. Translated: CAISAEARVGGQYF.

The chain couples TRBV4-1 to TRBJ1-1; D might be TRBD1 (6 bases). Per the germline V gene, CDR1 is MGHRA and CDR2 is YSYEKL. There are 14 residues in the CDR3. V was pared by 0 bases and J by 4 bases, with 9 bases between. CDR3 region: CASSQDHRVTEAFF. In DNA, the CDR3 is TGCGCCAGCAGCCAAGATCACAGGGTCACTGAAGCTTTCTTT.

V gene TRBV13 combines with J gene TRBJ1-1; the match to TRBD1 covers 8 bases. With V trimmed by 5 bases and J by 7 bases, 15 bases remained unmatched. CDR3 length: 16 amino acids. Germline V gene lookup returns CDR1 PRHDT and CDR2 FYEKMQ (reference sequence). The CDR3 spells CASSNTPDRGLNEAFF. CDR3 nucleotides: TGTGCCAGCAGCAACACCCCCGACAGGGGCCTAAATGAAGCTTTCTTT.

The chain joins TRBV5-1 to TRBJ2-2, with D perhaps TRBD1 or TRBD2 (5 bases each). The CDR3 loop spans 13 amino acids. The V and J ends lost 4 bases and 7 bases respectively, with 11 bases between them. Germline V gives CDR1 SGHRS, CDR2 YFSETQ. CDR3 amino acids: CASSEDSGGELFF. CDR3 coding DNA: TGCGCCAGCAGCGAAGACAGCGGCGGGGAGCTGTTTTTT.

The CDR3: CASSPVGEQYF. In nucleotides, the CDR3 is TGTGCCAGCAGTCCCGTGGGCGAGCAGTACTTC. The chain carries TRBV7-9 and TRBJ2-7; D uncertain. CDR3 size: 11 residues. Germline-derived CDR1 and CDR2 are SEHNR and FQNEAQ (reference sequence). V gave up 6 bases and J gave up 6 bases, with 9 bases separating them. The whole variable domain, filled in from reference TRBV7-9 and TRBJ2-7, reads DTGVSQNPRHKITKRGQNVTFRCDPISEHNRLYWYRQTLGQGPEFLTYFQNEAQLEKSRLLSDRFSAERPKGSFSTLEIQRTEQGDSAMYLCASSPVGEQYFGPGTRLTVT.

J is TRBJ2-1 and V is TRBV30, with D unresolved. The CDR3 is 12 amino acids. Germline CDR1 GTSNPN, CDR2 SVGIG (reference sequence). The V end lost 1 base, the J end lost 5 bases, and 6 bases lay between the germline ends. The CDR3 DNA is TGTGCCTGGAGTGACGGCCACAATGAGCAGTTCTTC. This codes for CAWSDGHNEQFF.

The rearrangement joins TRBV30 to TRBJ2-1, with D unclear. The CDR3 consists of 14 residues. Deletions cut 0 bases from V and 6 bases from J, with 12 bases between. The germline gives CDR1 GTSNPN, CDR2 SVGIG (reference sequence). The CDR3 DNA reads TGTGCCTGGAGTGTTTCAGGTACTGTCAATGAGCAGTTCTTC. Its protein product is CAWSVSGTVNEQFF. Looking up the rest from reference TRBV30 and TRBJ2-1 gives the full variable domain: SQTIHQWPATLVQPVGSPLSLECTVEGTSNPNLYWYRQAAGRGLQLLFYSVGIGQISSEVPQNLSASRPQDRQFILSSKKLLLSDSGFYLCAWSVSGTVNEQFFGPGTRLTVL.

This clone was counted only a few times. The V and J genes are TRBV7-9 and TRBJ1-1; D gene unclear. The CDR3 spans 10 residues. Germline CDR1 is SEHNR and CDR2 is FQNEAQ (reference sequence). Deletions cut 8 bases from V and 8 bases from J, with 9 bases between. The DNA for the CDR3 is TGTGCCAGCGTTCCCAGGGAAGCTTTCTTT. This encodes CASVPREAFF.

This clone came up a few times. The rearrangement joins TRBV5-1 to TRBJ2-7; TRBD1 matches at 7 bases. The CDR3 loop spans 16 amino acids. The V segment lost 4 bases and the J segment 4 bases; nucleotides outside the gene matches: 14. The germline V gene encodes CDR1 SGHRS and CDR2 YFSETQ. The CDR3 reads CASSGLRRQGSYEQYF. The CDR3 bases are TGCGCCAGCAGCGGTTTAAGGAGACAGGGTTCATACGAGCAGTACTTC.

The chain has TRBV27 and TRBJ2-7, with TRBD1 matching over 11 bases. V lost 6 bases, J lost 9 bases, and 19 bases stayed unmatched. CDR1 is MNHEY and CDR2 is SMNVEV in the germline V gene (reference sequence). This CDR3 is built from 17 residues. In DNA, the CDR3 is TGTGCCAGCAGCCAAGTAGCCCTCGGGACAGGGGGTTTGGGGCAGTACTTC. This codes for CASSQVALGTGGLGQYF.

The gene calls are TRBV27 and TRBJ2-5, with D maybe TRBD2 (5 bases). CDR1 and CDR2 from the germline V gene are MNHEY and SMNVEV (reference sequence). This CDR3 is built from 13 residues. With 3 bases removed from V and 5 bases from J, the gap between germline ends came to 10 bases. CDR3 protein: CASSFTRGETQYF. Written as DNA, the CDR3 is TGTGCCAGCAGTTTTACTCGCGGGGAGACCCAGTACTTC.

This clone has more than one count but fewer than ten. V usage is TRBV29-1 and J usage is TRBJ2-2; weak D call: TRBD2 (5 bases). The germline V gene has CDR1 SQVTM and CDR2 ANQGSEA. Trimming took off 6 bases at V and 6 bases at J, with 5 bases between the two ends. The CDR3 consists of 10 residues. CDR3: CSVAAGELFF. The CDR3 nucleotides read TGCAGCGTAGCGGCCGGGGAGCTGTTTTTT.

This clone is a singleton in its sample. The CDR3 nucleotides read TGTGCCAGCAGCGCCAATCAAGAGACCCAGTACTTC. Translation gives CASSANQETQYF. The chain combines TRBV9 with TRBJ2-5; D unclear. Trimming cost V 3 bases and J 2 bases, with 5 bases left between them. The CDR3 loop spans 12 amino acids. Looked up from germline, CDR1 is SGDLS and CDR2 is YYNGEE. Full variable domain (outside the CDR3, taken from reference TRBV9 and TRBJ2-5): DSGVTQTPKHLITATGQRVTLRCSPRSGDLSVYWYQQSLDQGLQFLIQYYNGEERAKGNILERFSAQQFPDLHSELNLSSLELGDSALYFCASSANQETQYFGPGTRLLVL.

V gene TRBV7-9 combines with J gene TRBJ2-7; D is ambiguous. Deletions cut 3 bases from V and 4 bases from J, with 4 bases between. The CDR3 runs to 11 residues. Germline CDR1 is SEHNR and CDR2 is FQNEAQ (reference sequence). The CDR3: CASSFTYEQYF. The CDR3 DNA follows: TGTGCCAGCAGCTTCACATACGAGCAGTACTTC.